A single sample is the source of the 7 T cell receptor beta chains below, sequenced in a study of molecular identifiers for immune sequencing clone quantification. TCRdb fed the PCR reads into MiXCR, producing one record per CDR3 protein. The table lists some 580,000 distinct CDR3 sequences, 25% of them singletons. The specimen sequenced was naive CD8+ T cells from blood, with Jurkat cell RNA spiked in. Subset indicated: FACS-sorted CD8+CD4-CCR7+CD45RA+ naive T cells. The receptors come from a human donor in good health. Some libraries in this study had Jurkat cell RNA spiked in.

The J gene is TRBJ1-2, the V gene TRBV11-2, with D possibly TRBD1 on 6 matching bases. The CDR3 extends over 17 amino acids. Deletions cut 3 bases from V and 3 bases from J, with 20 bases between. CDR1 SGHAT and CDR2 FQNNGV come from the germline V gene. For the CDR3, the DNA is TGTGCCAGCAGCTTCCAGCCAGGGGCTCTAATTGACTATGGCTACACCTTC. This sequence encodes CASSFQPGALIDYGYTF.

There are many counts of this clonotype. This chain uses TRBV16 with TRBJ2-5; D perhaps matches TRBD2 (5 bases). CDR3 length equals 13 residues. Trimming took 4 bases from V and 7 from J, leaving 13 bases between them. The germline CDR1 and CDR2 sequences are KGHSY and FQNENV. The CDR3 region is CASSRRDYRTQYF. The DNA for the CDR3 is TGTGCCAGCAGCCGACGAGACTACCGGACCCAGTACTTC.

Comments on this clonotype: At one boundary the junction diverges from the germline segment, which might be a read error. The chain is built from TRBV30 and TRBJ2-7; D is uncertain. The CDR3 totals 13 residues. CDR1 GTSNPN and CDR2 SVGIG come from the germline V gene (reference sequence). In DNA form, the CDR3 reads TGTGCCTGGAGTGTACTCCGCTCCTACGTGCAGTACTTC. It yields the protein CAWSVLRSYVQYF.

CDR3 residues: CASSMRTGGAGANVLTF. CDR3 coding DNA: TGTGCCAGTAGTATGAGGACAGGGGGCGCTGGGGCCAACGTCCTGACTTTC. The genes are TRBV19 and TRBJ2-6, with 11 bases fitting TRBD1. V lost 3 bases to trimming and J lost 2 bases; unmatched junction nucleotides: 3. The CDR3 is 17 residues long. From germline, CDR1 is LNHDA and CDR2 SQIVND (reference sequence). The full variable domain, in which reference TRBV19 and TRBJ2-6 provide the parts outside the CDR3, is DGGITQSPKYLFRKEGQNVTLSCEQNLNHDAMYWYRQDPGQGLRLIYYSQIVNDFQKGDIAEGYSVSREKKESFPLTVTSAQKNPTAFYLCASSMRTGGAGANVLTFGAGSRLTVL.

This CDR3 is CASSLHPPGQGAPPEQYF. The DNA for the CDR3 is TGTGCCAGCAGTCTCCATCCGCCGGGACAGGGGGCTCCCCCCGAGCAGTACTTC. This rearrangement joins TRBV6-6 to TRBJ2-7; 12 nucleotides line up with TRBD1. The CDR3 consists of 18 residues. Germline V CDR1 and CDR2: MNHNY, SVGAGI (reference sequence). Trimming at V came to 5 bases and at J to 6 bases, leaving 17 bases not matched to a gene.

This clonotype was seen ten or more times. The J gene is TRBJ2-7, the V gene TRBV6-6; 7 bases agree with TRBD1. Germline values: CDR1 MNHNY, CDR2 SVGAGI (reference sequence). V was clipped by 5 bases and J by 7 bases; unmatched bases: 11. The CDR3 runs 14 residues. The CDR3 DNA sequence: TGTGCCAGCAGTACGACAGGGACGTCGATGGAGCAGTACTTC. Protein sequence: CASSTTGTSMEQYF.

This clonotype showed up just a few times. V and J are TRBV4-1 and TRBJ2-2, with TRBD2 matching 11 bases. Trimming removed 1 base from V and 8 bases from J; junction bases left unmatched: 3. The CDR3 has 15 residues. The V gene's germline CDR1 is MGHRA and CDR2 YSYEKL. The CDR3 protein is CASSQVLAGGGELFF. The CDR3 DNA is TGCGCCAGCAGCCAAGTGCTAGCGGGAGGAGGGGAGCTGTTTTTT.